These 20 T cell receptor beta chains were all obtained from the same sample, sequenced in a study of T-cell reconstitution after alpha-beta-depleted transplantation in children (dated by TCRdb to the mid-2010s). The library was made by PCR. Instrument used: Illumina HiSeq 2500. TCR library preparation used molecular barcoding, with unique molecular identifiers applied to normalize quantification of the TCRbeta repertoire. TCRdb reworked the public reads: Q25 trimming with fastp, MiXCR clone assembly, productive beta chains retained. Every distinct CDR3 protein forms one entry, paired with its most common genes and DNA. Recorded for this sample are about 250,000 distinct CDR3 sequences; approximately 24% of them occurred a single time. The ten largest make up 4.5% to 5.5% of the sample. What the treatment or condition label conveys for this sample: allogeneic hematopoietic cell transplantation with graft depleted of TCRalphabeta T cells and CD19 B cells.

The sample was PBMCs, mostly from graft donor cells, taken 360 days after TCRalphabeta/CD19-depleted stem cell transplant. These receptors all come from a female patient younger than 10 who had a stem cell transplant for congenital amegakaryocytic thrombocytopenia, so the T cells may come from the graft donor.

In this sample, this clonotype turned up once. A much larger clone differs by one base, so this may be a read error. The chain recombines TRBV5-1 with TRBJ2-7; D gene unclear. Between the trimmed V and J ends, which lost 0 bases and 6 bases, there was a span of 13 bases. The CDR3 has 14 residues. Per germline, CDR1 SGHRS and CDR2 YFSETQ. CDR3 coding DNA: TGCGCCAGCAGCTTGGATGCATTAGCCGGCGAGCAGTACTTC. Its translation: CASSLDALAGEQYF.

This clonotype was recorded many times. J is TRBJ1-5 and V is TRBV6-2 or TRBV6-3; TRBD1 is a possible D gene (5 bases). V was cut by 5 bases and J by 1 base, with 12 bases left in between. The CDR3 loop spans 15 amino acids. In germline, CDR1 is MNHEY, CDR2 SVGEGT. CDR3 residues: CASSPPGRSNQPQHF. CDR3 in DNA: TGTGCCAGCAGTCCCCCGGGACGCAGCAATCAGCCCCAGCATTTT.

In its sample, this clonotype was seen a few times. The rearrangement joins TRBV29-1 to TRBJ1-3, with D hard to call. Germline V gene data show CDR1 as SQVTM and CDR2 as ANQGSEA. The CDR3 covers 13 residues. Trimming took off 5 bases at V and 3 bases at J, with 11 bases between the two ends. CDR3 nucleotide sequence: TGCAGCGTTTACGGGTCCGGTGGAAACACCATATATTTT. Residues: CSVYGSGGNTIYF.

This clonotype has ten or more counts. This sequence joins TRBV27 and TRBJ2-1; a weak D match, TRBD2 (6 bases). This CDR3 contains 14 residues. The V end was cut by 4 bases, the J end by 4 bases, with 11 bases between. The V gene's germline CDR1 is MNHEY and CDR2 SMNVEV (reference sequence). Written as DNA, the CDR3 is TGTGCCAGCAGTTATCTGGGGGGATACAATGAGCAGTTCTTC. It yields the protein CASSYLGGYNEQFF.

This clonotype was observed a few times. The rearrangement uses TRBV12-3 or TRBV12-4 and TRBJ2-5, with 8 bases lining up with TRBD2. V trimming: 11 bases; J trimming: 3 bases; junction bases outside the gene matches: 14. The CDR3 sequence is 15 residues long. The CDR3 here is CAYTVGTSSKETQYF. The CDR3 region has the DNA TGTGCCTACACCGTCGGGACTAGTTCTAAAGAGACCCAGTACTTC.

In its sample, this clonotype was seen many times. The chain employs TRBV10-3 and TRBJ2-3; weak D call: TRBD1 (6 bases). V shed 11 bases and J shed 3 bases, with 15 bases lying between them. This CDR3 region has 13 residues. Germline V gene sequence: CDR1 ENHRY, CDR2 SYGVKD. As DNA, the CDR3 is TGTGCCGGACAGACAGAAATTACAGATACGCAGTATTTT. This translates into CAGQTEITDTQYF.

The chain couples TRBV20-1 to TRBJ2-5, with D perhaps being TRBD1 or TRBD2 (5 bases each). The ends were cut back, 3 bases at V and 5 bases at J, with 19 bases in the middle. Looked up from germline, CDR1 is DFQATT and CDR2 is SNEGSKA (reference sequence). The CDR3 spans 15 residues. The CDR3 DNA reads TGCAGTGCTAGCCCGGACGGACGCTGGGGGGAGACCCAGTACTTC. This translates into CSASPDGRWGETQYF.

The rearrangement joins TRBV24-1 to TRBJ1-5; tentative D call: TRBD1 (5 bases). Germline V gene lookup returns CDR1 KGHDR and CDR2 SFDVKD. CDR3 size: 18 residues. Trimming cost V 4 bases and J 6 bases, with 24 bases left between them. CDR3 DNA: TGTGCCACCAGTGAGAAAGAGGCGCGACAGAGCAGGGTTCAGCCCCAGCATTTT. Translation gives CATSEKEARQSRVQPQHF.

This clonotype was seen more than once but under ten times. The DNA for the CDR3 is TGTGCCAGCAGCCGAGAGAATGAGCAGTTCTTC. It codes for CASSRENEQFF. The V gene is TRBV6-2 or TRBV6-3, the J gene TRBJ2-1; no reliable D call. Germline-derived CDR1 and CDR2 are MNHEY and SVGEGT. The length of the CDR3 is 11 residues. Deletions cut 6 bases from V and 7 bases from J, with 7 bases between.

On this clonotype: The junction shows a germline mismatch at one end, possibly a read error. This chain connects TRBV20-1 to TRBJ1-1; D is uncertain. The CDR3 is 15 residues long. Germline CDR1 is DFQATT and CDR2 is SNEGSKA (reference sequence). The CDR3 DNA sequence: TGCAGTTCTAGATTATCCGCACGGGCCTTCACTGAAGCTTTCTTT. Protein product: CSSRLSARAFTEAFF.

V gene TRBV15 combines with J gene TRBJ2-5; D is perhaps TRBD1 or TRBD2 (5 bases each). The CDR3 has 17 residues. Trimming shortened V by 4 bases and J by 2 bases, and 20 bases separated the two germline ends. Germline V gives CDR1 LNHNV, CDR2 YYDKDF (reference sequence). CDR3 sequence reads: CATSMWGTPLDQETQYF. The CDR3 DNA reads TGTGCCACCAGCATGTGGGGGACGCCCCTAGATCAAGAGACCCAGTACTTC. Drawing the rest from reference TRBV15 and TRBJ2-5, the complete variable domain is DAMVIQNPRYQVTQFGKPVTLSCSQTLNHNVMYWYQQKSSQAPKLLFHYYDKDFNNEADTPDNFQSRRPNTSFCFLDIRSPGLGDTAMYLCATSMWGTPLDQETQYFGPGTRLLVL.

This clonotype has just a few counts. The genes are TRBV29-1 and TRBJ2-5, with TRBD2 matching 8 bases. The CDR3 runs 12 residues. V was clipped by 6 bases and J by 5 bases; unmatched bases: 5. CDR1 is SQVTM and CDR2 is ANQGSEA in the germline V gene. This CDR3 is CSVVAGMETQYF. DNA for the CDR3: TGCAGCGTCGTAGCGGGAATGGAGACCCAGTACTTC.

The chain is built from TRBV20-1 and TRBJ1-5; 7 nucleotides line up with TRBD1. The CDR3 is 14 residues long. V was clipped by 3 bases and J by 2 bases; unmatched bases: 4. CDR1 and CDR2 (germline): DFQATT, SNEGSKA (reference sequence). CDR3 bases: TGCAGTGCTAGGGAAGGGGGCCGCAATCAGCCCCAGCATTTT. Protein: CSAREGGRNQPQHF.

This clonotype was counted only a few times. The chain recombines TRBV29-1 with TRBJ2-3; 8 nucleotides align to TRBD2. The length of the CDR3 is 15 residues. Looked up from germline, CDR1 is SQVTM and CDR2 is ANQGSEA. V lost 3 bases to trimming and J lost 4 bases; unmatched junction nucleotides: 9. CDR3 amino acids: CSVDSRLASADTQYF. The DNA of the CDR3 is TGCAGCGTTGACTCGCGACTAGCGTCGGCAGATACGCAGTATTTT.

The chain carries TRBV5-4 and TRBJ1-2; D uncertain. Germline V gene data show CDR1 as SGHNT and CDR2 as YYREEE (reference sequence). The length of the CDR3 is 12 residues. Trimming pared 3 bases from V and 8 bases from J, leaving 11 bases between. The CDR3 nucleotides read TGTGCCAGCAGCTCAGCCGTTAGCGGCTACACCTTC. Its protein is CASSSAVSGYTF. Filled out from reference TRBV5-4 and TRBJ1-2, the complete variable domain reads ETGVTQSPTHLIKTRGQQVTLRCSSQSGHNTVSWYQQALGQGPQFIFQYYREEENGRGNFPPRFSGLQFPNYSSELNVNALELDDSALYLCASSSAVSGYTFGSGTRLTVV.

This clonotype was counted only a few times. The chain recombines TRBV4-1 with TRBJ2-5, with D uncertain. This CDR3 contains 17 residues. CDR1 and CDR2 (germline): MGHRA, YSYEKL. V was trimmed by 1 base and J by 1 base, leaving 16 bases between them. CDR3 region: CASSQGRLSSLQETQYF. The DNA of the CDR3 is TGCGCCAGCAGCCAAGGACGGTTATCCAGCCTCCAAGAGACCCAGTACTTC.

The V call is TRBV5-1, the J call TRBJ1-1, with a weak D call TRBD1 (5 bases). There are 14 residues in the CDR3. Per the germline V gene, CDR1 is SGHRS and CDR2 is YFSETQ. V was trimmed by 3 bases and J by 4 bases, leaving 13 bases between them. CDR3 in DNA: TGCGCCAGCAGCTCGGTCACAGGCGGCACTGAAGCTTTCTTT. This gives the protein CASSSVTGGTEAFF.

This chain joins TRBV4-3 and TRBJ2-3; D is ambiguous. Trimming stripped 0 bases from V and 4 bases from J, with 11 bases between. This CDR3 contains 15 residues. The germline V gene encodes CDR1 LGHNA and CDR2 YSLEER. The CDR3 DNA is TGCGCCAGCAGCCAAGATTATTTGGTGGCAGATACGCAGTATTTT. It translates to CASSQDYLVADTQYF.

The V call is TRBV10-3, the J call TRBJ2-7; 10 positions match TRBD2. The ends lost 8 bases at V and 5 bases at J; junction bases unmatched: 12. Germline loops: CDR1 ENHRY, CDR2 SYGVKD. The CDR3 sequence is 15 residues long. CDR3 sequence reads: CAIGWASGSLHEQYF. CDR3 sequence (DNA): TGTGCCATCGGGTGGGCTAGCGGGAGTCTCCACGAGCAGTACTTC.

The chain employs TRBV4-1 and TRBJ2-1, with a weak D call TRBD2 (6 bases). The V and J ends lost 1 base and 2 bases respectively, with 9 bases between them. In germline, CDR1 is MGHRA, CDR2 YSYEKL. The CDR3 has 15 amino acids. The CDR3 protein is CASSQGREAYNEQFF. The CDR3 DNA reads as TGCGCCAGCAGCCAAGGGCGGGAAGCCTACAATGAGCAGTTCTTC.